What follows is one TCR beta chain and its context. Antigen: not known. These data belong to a study of T cell responses to AZD1222 COVID-19 vaccine. Findings of the study overall: Mapped onto spike, vaccine-associated CD4 TCRs spanned it and were dominant at 160-218 and 743-854. Close to half of all spike-specific TCRs reportedly target regions of the variants that are unmutated.

The CDR3 contains 15 residues. V was cut by 5 bases and J by 3 bases, with 14 bases left in between. Germline CDR1 reads SGHTA; CDR2 reads FQGNSA. The assay was immunoSEQ multiplex PCR, and TCRdb's table has in-frame clones only and misses some. This table holds 180,000 or so clones, about 90% found once. V and J are TRBV7-2 and TRBJ1-3; D remains unclear. Material: peripheral blood, obtained 28 days after the second AZD1222 dose. The clonotype comes from an adult who received the AZD1222 COVID-19 vaccine. The CDR3: CASSQQGIGGNTIYF. DNA of the CDR3: TGTGCCAGCAGCCAGCAAGGAATAGGTGGAAACACCATATATTTT.